The clone carrying this T cell receptor beta chain was seen only a few times. Its antigen is as yet unknown. A junction boundary mismatches the germline segment, possibly from a read error. Together with a sample-barcoded 5' primer, a J-beta primer mix was included in a second PCR lasting about 6 to 12 cycles. A single record per CDR3 protein comes from TCRdb applying MiXCR to the 5' RACE reads. The table includes 500,000 to 600,000 distinct CDR3 sequences, roughly 29% detected once. Extracted total RNA amounted to at least 5.5 micrograms for each sample. This entry comes from a study of blood T cells in healthy people across ages. Study results and caveats: Diversity was higher, and naive CD4+ cells more numerous, in long-lived donors than in aged donors. Naive and antigen-experienced cells could not be conclusively compared, given unsorted PBMCs.

The origin of this receptor is a woman aged 70-85 years in good health. Sequencing was performed on blood.

CDR3 residues: CTSSLSDTLETQYF. Here the CDR3 DNA reads TGCACCAGCAGCTTATCGGACACACTTGAGACCCAGTACTTC. The chain couples TRBV5-1 to TRBJ2-1, with a weak D call TRBD1 (5 bases). TRBJ2-5 explains the end of the DNA better; the J call may be wrong. CDR1 is SGHRS and CDR2 is YFSETQ in the germline V gene. CDR3 size: 14 residues.